What follows are 25 T cell receptor beta chains derived from one specimen sequenced in a study of blood T cells in healthy people across ages. Combining a sample-barcoded 5' primer with a J-beta primer mix, a second PCR ran for roughly 7 to 12 cycles. TCRdb called the 5' RACE reads again in MiXCR, with one record for every CDR3 protein. This table has around 1.7 million distinct CDR3 sequences, roughly 28% appearing once. Sequencing was done on a sample of blood. These receptors all come from a woman younger than 45 in good health.

This clonotype was counted ten times or more. V is TRBV14 and J is TRBJ2-1, with D possibly matching TRBD1 (5 bases). Germline CDR1 is SGHDN and CDR2 is FVKESK. The CDR3 runs 17 residues. V lost 0 bases, J lost 5 bases, and 17 bases lay in between. This CDR3 reads CASSQDSWGVGDNEQFF. The CDR3 bases are TGTGCCAGCAGCCAAGACTCTTGGGGTGTAGGGGACAATGAGCAGTTCTTC. The whole variable domain, filled in from reference TRBV14 and TRBJ2-1, reads EAGVTQFPSHSVIEKGQTVTLRCDPISGHDNLYWYRRVMGKEIKFLLHFVKESKQDESGMPNNRFLAERTGGTYSTLKVQPAELEDSGVYFCASSQDSWGVGDNEQFFGPGTRLTVL.

As regards this clonotype: A read error is possible here, since a much larger clone lies one base away. This chain connects TRBV20-1 to TRBJ2-7; D possibly uses TRBD1 or TRBD2 (5 bases each). The germline V gene encodes CDR1 DFQATT and CDR2 SNEGSKA (reference sequence). Trimming removed 6 bases at V and 8 bases at J, with 20 bases between. This CDR3 comprises 13 residues. In DNA, the CDR3 is TGCAGTGCCACCTGGGACCCCAAGTACAAGCAGTACTTC. The encoded protein is CSATWDPKYKQYF.

In its sample, this clonotype was seen a few times. This chain links TRBV6-5 with TRBJ2-5; D is undetermined. V shed 6 bases and J shed 5 bases, with 13 bases lying between them. The CDR3 has 13 amino acids. CDR1 and CDR2 (germline): MNHEY, SVGAGI. The CDR3, as DNA: TGTGCCAGCAGCCGTAACGACTGGGAGACCCAGTACTTC. It specifies CASSRNDWETQYF.

This clonotype has just a few counts. In DNA, the CDR3 is TGTGCCAGCAGCGTACTCGCCGGGACGGAGGGGGATGAGCAGTTCTTC. This gives the protein CASSVLAGTEGDEQFF. The V call is TRBV9, the J call TRBJ2-1; D possibly matches TRBD1 or TRBD2 (6 bases each). The V end was cut by 1 base, the J end by 8 bases, with 19 bases between. The germline V gene encodes CDR1 SGDLS and CDR2 YYNGEE. There are 16 residues in the CDR3.

The rearrangement links TRBV29-1 to TRBJ2-1; 9 nucleotides agree with TRBD2. The CDR3 sequence is 14 residues long. The germline V gene has CDR1 SQVTM and CDR2 ANQGSEA. Trimming removed 6 bases from V and 4 bases from J; junction bases left unmatched: 7. The CDR3: CSVPPGLAYNEQFF. The CDR3 DNA reads as TGCAGCGTCCCCCCGGGACTAGCTTACAATGAGCAGTTCTTC.

This clonotype was seen only a few times. V gene TRBV18 combines with J gene TRBJ2-7; 9 bases are shared with TRBD1. The CDR3 is 16 amino acids. Germline V gene sequence: CDR1 KGHSH, CDR2 LQKENI. J gave up 1 base and V 8 bases, and 12 bases lay outside the gene matches. The CDR3 DNA sequence: TGTGCCAGCCGGGGAAAAACCGGGACAGGGTCCTACGAGCAGTACTTC. The encoded protein is CASRGKTGTGSYEQYF.

The CDR3 loop is CASSPGRGGLYEQYF. Here the CDR3 DNA reads TGCGCCAGCAGTCCGGGGCGGGGAGGGCTCTACGAGCAGTACTTC. The chain has TRBV4-1 and TRBJ2-7, with 7 bases that match TRBD2. Losses at the gene ends were 6 bases for V and 3 bases for J; bases not matched to a gene: 11. Germline V gives CDR1 MGHRA, CDR2 YSYEKL. This CDR3 spans 15 amino acids.

The J gene is TRBJ1-1, the V gene TRBV5-1, with 10 bases that match TRBD1. From germline, CDR1 is SGHRS and CDR2 YFSETQ. The CDR3 has 14 residues. V shed 6 bases, J shed 8 bases, and the junction held 10 bases outside the gene matches. The CDR3 is CASTLGTGVTEAFF. The CDR3 DNA follows: TGCGCCAGCACCCTCGGGACAGGGGTAACGGAAGCTTTCTTT. The variable domain in full, completed from reference TRBV5-1 and TRBJ1-1, reads KAGVTQTPRYLIKTRGQQVTLSCSPISGHRSVSWYQQTPGQGLQFLFEYFSETQRNKGNFPGRFSGRQFSNSRSEMNVSTLELGDSALYLCASTLGTGVTEAFFGQGTRLTVV.

Here the CDR3 DNA reads TGTGCCAGCAGCCAGGGTAGAGGCCAGGGGGCCCCAGGGCCCCAGCATTTT. This sequence encodes CASSQGRGQGAPGPQHF. This chain connects TRBV11-2 to TRBJ1-5; 8 nucleotides match TRBD1. The J segment lost 9 bases and the V segment lost 5 bases, leaving 18 bases of the junction unmatched. The CDR3 has 17 amino acids. Per germline, CDR1 SGHAT and CDR2 FQNNGV.

Concerning this clonotype: This could be a read error, since a much larger clone is one nucleotide away. The chain employs TRBV7-2 and TRBJ2-6; no definite D call. Germline V gives CDR1 SGHTA, CDR2 FQGNSA. This CDR3 spans 16 amino acids. In DNA form, the CDR3 reads TGTGCCGGCAGCTTTACAAAAAGCTCTGGGGCCAACGTCCTGACTTTC. Its translation is CAGSFTKSSGANVLTF. The full variable domain, completed using reference TRBV7-2 and TRBJ2-6, is GAGVSQSPSNKVTEKGKDVELRCDPISGHTALYWYRQSLGQGLEFLIYFQGNSAPDKSGLPSDRFSAERTGGSVSTLTIQRTQQEDSAVYLCAGSFTKSSGANVLTFGAGSRLTVL.

The chain combines TRBV24-1 with TRBJ2-2; 9 bases fit TRBD1. Germline CDR1 reads KGHDR; CDR2 reads SFDVKD. The CDR3 length is 16 residues. Trimming at V came to 4 bases and at J to 4 bases, leaving 6 bases not matched to a gene. The CDR3 sequence is CATSDSGTGTTGELFF. Here the CDR3 DNA reads TGTGCCACCAGTGACTCCGGGACAGGGACCACCGGGGAGCTGTTTTTT.

This sequence joins TRBV6-5 and TRBJ2-1; possibly TRBD1 for D (5 bases). The CDR3 sequence is 15 residues long. In germline, CDR1 is MNHEY, CDR2 SVGAGI. V shed 2 bases and J shed 4 bases, with 12 bases lying between them. CDR3 amino acids: CASSYGQGVYNEQFF. The CDR3, as DNA: TGTGCCAGCAGTTACGGGCAGGGCGTTTACAATGAGCAGTTCTTC.

This clonotype was detected ten times or more. The V call is TRBV12-3 or TRBV12-4, the J call TRBJ2-7; 9 bases map to TRBD1. The V gene end was trimmed by 4 bases and the J gene end by 0 bases; junction bases not matched to a gene: 10. The CDR3 sequence is 17 residues long. The CDR3 here is CASSSKGTGLTSYEQYF. CDR3 sequence (DNA): TGTGCCAGCAGTTCGAAGGGGACAGGGCTTACCTCCTACGAGCAGTACTTC.

This chain links TRBV7-2 with TRBJ2-5, with 7 bases lining up with TRBD1. Judging by the DNA end, TRBJ2-7 fits better; the J call may be wrong. Per the germline V gene, CDR1 is SGHTA and CDR2 is FQGNSA. This CDR3 is built from 16 residues. The CDR3 sequence: CASSPSVWDSSYEQYF. For the CDR3, the DNA is TGTGCCAGCAGCCCCTCTGTGTGGGACAGTAGCTACGAGCAGTACTTC.

The sample holds many counts of this clonotype. The chain has TRBV20-1 and TRBJ2-3; no firm D call. The ends were cut back, 3 bases at V and 4 bases at J, with 17 bases in the middle. The CDR3 loop spans 15 amino acids. Germline-derived CDR1 and CDR2 are DFQATT and SNEGSKA (reference sequence). The CDR3: CSASLDPRISDTQYF. CDR3 DNA sequence: TGCAGTGCTAGTCTGGACCCCCGTATTTCAGATACGCAGTATTTT.

Points on this clonotype: A much larger clone differs from this one at a single base, so this may be a read error. The chain has TRBV10-1 and TRBJ2-7; D is ambiguous. Germline V gene lookup returns CDR1 WNHNN and CDR2 SYGVQD (reference sequence). The V end was cut by 6 bases, the J end by 7 bases, with 19 bases between. This CDR3 region has 14 residues. The CDR3 reads CASRERYPPREQYF. The DNA of the CDR3 is TGCGCCAGCAGGGAGAGATATCCCCCGAGGGAGCAGTACTTC.

Concerning this clonotype itself: An end of the junction does not agree with germline; a read error may underlie this. The rearrangement joins TRBV3-1 to TRBJ1-1, with D possibly TRBD1 on 6 matching bases. Per germline, CDR1 LGHDT and CDR2 YNNKEL (reference sequence). This CDR3 spans 14 amino acids. This CDR3 is CANSQARGYTEAFF. For the CDR3, the DNA is TGTGCCAACAGCCAAGCCAGGGGTTACACTGAAGCTTTCTTT.

The V gene is TRBV4-3, the J gene TRBJ2-1, with a possible D match to TRBD2 (6 bases). The CDR3 contains 15 residues. Trimming left V 2 bases short and J 2 bases short, with 10 bases between. Looked up from germline, CDR1 is LGHNA and CDR2 is YSLEER. In nucleotides, the CDR3 is TGCGCCAGCAGCCAAAGGGCGGGAACCTACAATGAGCAGTTCTTC. It specifies CASSQRAGTYNEQFF.

As to this clonotype: A much bigger clone sits one base away, suggesting this may be a read error. The chain employs TRBV29-1 and TRBJ2-1; D not resolved. Germline loops: CDR1 SQVTM, CDR2 ANQGSEA. The CDR3 loop spans 12 amino acids. The CDR3 bases are TGCAACGTTGAAGATAGCCCAGAGGAGCAGTTCTTC. This sequence encodes CNVEDSPEEQFF.

This clonotype showed up many times. The chain has TRBV7-2 and TRBJ2-7; D perhaps matches TRBD2 (6 bases). Trimming stripped 1 base from V and 0 bases from J, with 10 bases between. From germline, CDR1 is SGHTA and CDR2 FQGNSA. The CDR3 contains 15 residues. The CDR3 region has the DNA TGTGCCAGCAGCTTAGGTAGCGGCCCCTCCTACGAGCAGTACTTC. Protein: CASSLGSGPSYEQYF.

This clonotype was recorded many times. The rearrangement links TRBV7-9 to TRBJ2-7, with a weak D call TRBD2 (6 bases). Germline CDR1 SEHNR, CDR2 FQNEAQ (reference sequence). Trimming took off 5 bases at V and 3 bases at J, with 17 bases between the two ends. This CDR3 is 15 amino acids long. This CDR3 reads CASSPPLGGDYEQYF. The DNA of the CDR3 is TGTGCCAGCAGCCCCCCTCTGGGGGGAGACTACGAGCAGTACTTC.

The chain uses TRBV12-5 and TRBJ2-1; 7 nucleotides match TRBD1. The end of the DNA aligns better with TRBJ2-7, so the J call may be wrong. CDR1 and CDR2 from the germline V gene are LGHNT and FRNRAP. The CDR3 has 15 amino acids. The CDR3 loop reads CASGPGTAGNNEQYV. CDR3 nucleotide sequence: TGTGCTAGTGGGCCTGGGACAGCCGGAAACAATGAGCAGTACGTC.

V usage is TRBV5-1 and J usage is TRBJ1-1, with 12 bases aligning to TRBD1. Germline CDR1 and CDR2: SGHRS and YFSETQ. This CDR3 comprises 16 residues. V lost 4 bases and J lost 4; bases outside the gene matches: 8. DNA of the CDR3: TGCGCCAGCAGCCGGGACAGGGGGCCCGTGATCACTGAAGCTTTCTTT. This gives the protein CASSRDRGPVITEAFF.

This chain joins TRBV5-1 and TRBJ2-5, with D possibly TRBD2 on 6 matching bases. Germline lookup yields CDR1 SGHRS and CDR2 YFSETQ. CDR3 length equals 16 residues. The germline V and J ends were trimmed by 4 bases and 1 base, with 17 bases remaining between them. CDR3 protein: CASSPQAGGGQETQYF. CDR3 in DNA: TGCGCCAGCAGCCCCCAAGCGGGTGGGGGCCAAGAGACCCAGTACTTC.

This clonotype was detected ten times or more. The chain joins TRBV6-5 to TRBJ2-7, with a tentative D call TRBD2 (7 bases). The CDR3 has 16 amino acids. From germline, CDR1 is MNHEY and CDR2 SVGAGI. Trimming cost V 4 bases and J 2 bases, with 18 bases left between them. Here the CDR3 DNA reads TGTGCCAGCAGTTCCCCATTGGGAGGGGGGACCTACGAGCAGTACTTC. This translates into CASSSPLGGGTYEQYF.